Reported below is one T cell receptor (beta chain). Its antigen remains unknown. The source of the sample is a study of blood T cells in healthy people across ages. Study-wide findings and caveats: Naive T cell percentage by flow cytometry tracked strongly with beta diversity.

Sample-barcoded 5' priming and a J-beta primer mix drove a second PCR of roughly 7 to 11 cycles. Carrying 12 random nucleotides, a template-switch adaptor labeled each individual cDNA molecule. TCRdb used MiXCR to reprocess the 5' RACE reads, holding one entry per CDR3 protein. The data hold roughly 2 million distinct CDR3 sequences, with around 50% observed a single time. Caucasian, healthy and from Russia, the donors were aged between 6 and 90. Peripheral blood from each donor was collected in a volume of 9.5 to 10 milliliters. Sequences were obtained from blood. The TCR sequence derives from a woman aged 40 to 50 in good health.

The CDR3 sequence: CASRAGGIGEQFF. The CDR3 bases are TGTGCCAGCAGAGCGGGGGGTATAGGTGAGCAGTTCTTC. The gene calls are TRBV9 and TRBJ2-1; 9 bases are shared with TRBD2. The V gene end was trimmed by 5 bases and the J gene end by 9 bases; junction bases not matched to a gene: 6. The CDR3 is made up of 13 amino acids. CDR1 and CDR2 (germline): SGDLS, YYNGEE.